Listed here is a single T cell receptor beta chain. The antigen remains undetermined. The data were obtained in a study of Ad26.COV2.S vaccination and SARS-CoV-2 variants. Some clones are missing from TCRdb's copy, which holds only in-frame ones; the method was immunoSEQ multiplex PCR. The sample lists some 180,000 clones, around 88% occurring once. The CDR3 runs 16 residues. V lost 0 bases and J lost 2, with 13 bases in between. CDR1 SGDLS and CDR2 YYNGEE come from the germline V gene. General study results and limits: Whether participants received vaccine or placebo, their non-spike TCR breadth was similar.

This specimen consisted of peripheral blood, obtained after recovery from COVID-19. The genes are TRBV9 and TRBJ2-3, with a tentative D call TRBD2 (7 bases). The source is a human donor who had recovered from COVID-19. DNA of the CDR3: TGTGCCAGCAGCGTAGATCGGGGGGCACACACAGATACGCAGTATTTT. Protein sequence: CASSVDRGAHTDTQYF.